One and the same sample provided the 6 T cell receptor beta chains below, sequenced in a study of T cell responses to AZD1222 COVID-19 vaccine. The data were produced by immunoSEQ multiplex PCR, yet TCRdb's version contains in-frame clones alone and is incomplete. The sample yields about 120,000 clones, more than 85% seen once. Sequences were derived from peripheral blood, sampled 28 days after the second AZD1222 dose. These receptors were collected from an adult who received the AZD1222 COVID-19 vaccine.

This chain uses TRBV29-1 with TRBJ1-3; TRBD1 is a possible D gene (6 bases). V was trimmed by 5 bases and J by 7 bases, leaving 18 bases between them. Germline CDR1 reads SQVTM; CDR2 reads ANQGSEA. The CDR3 has 14 amino acids. The CDR3 here is CSVQGTLPENTIYF. The CDR3, as DNA: TGCAGCGTTCAGGGGACACTCCCCGAGAACACCATATATTTT.

The chain carries TRBV6-2 or TRBV6-3 and TRBJ2-7; D call uncertain. Germline lookup yields CDR1 MNHEY and CDR2 SVGEGT. The length of the CDR3 is 12 residues. V was cut by 2 bases and J by 4 bases, with 6 bases left in between. CDR3: CASSYVVYEQYF. The DNA for the CDR3 is TGTGCCAGCAGTTACGTAGTGTACGAGCAGTACTTC.

V gene TRBV4-3 combines with J gene TRBJ1-1; TRBD1 aligns across 10 bases. CDR1 and CDR2 (germline): LGHNA, YSLEER. Losses at the gene ends were 2 bases for V and 6 bases for J; bases not matched to a gene: 6. This CDR3 contains 15 residues. CDR3 residues: CASSQFGTGEAEAFF. In nucleotides, the CDR3 is TGCGCCAGCAGCCAATTCGGGACAGGGGAGGCTGAAGCTTTCTTT.

The rearrangement links TRBV3-1 (or the pseudogene TRBV3-2) to TRBJ1-4; perhaps TRBD1 as D (6 bases). CDR1 LGHDT and CDR2 YNNKEL come from the germline V gene (reference sequence). The CDR3 length is 16 residues. V lost 6 bases and J lost 1, with 15 bases in between. CDR3 bases: TGTGCCAGCAGTCGAGGGGGGTTCGGAACTAATGAAAAACTGTTTTTT. Translation gives CASSRGGFGTNEKLFF.

The chain couples TRBV5-4 to TRBJ2-3, with D possibly being TRBD2 (6 bases). Germline CDR1 is SGHNT and CDR2 is YYREEE (reference sequence). Trimming removed 0 bases from V and 4 bases from J, with 12 bases in between. This CDR3 contains 15 residues. The CDR3 protein is CASSLGEAGADTQYF. CDR3 in DNA: TGTGCCAGCAGCTTGGGGGAGGCTGGGGCAGATACGCAGTATTTT. Based on the CDR3 plus reference TRBV5-4 and TRBJ2-3, the full variable domain is ETGVTQSPTHLIKTRGQQVTLRCSSQSGHNTVSWYQQALGQGPQFIFQYYREEENGRGNFPPRFSGLQFPNYSSELNVNALELDDSALYLCASSLGEAGADTQYFGPGTRLTVL.

In its sample, this clone was seen a few times. The chain employs TRBV11-1 and TRBJ2-1; the match to TRBD2 covers 7 bases. This CDR3 has 15 amino acids. Unmatched junction bases numbered 7, after V lost 5 bases and J lost 3 bases. The germline V gene encodes CDR1 SGHAT and CDR2 FQDESV (reference sequence). The CDR3 DNA is TGTGCCAGCAGCCCTGGAGCGGGATTCTACAATGAGCAGTTCTTC. Residues: CASSPGAGFYNEQFF.